The 3 T cell receptor beta chains given below trace back to one sample, sequenced in a study of blood T cell repertoires in COVID-19. The data were produced by immunoSEQ multiplex PCR, yet TCRdb's version contains in-frame clones alone and is incomplete. The sample includes around 230,000 clones, 70% to 90% seen only once; the top ten take around 2.2%. Sequencing was performed on peripheral blood. The source is a man aged 25 to 40 who had recovered from COVID-19.

The V gene is TRBV5-1, the J gene TRBJ2-7; 8 positions agree with TRBD2. Germline-derived CDR1 and CDR2 are SGHRS and YFSETQ. J was trimmed by 5 bases and V by 3 bases; bases with no gene match: 13. The CDR3 contains 16 residues. In DNA, the CDR3 is TGCGCCAGCAGCTCAGGAGCGGGGGCCCTGGCAGACGAGCAGTACTTC. Its translation: CASSSGAGALADEQYF. Full variable domain (remainder filled in from reference TRBV5-1 and TRBJ2-7): KAGVTQTPRYLIKTRGQQVTLSCSPISGHRSVSWYQQTPGQGLQFLFEYFSETQRNKGNFPGRFSGRQFSNSRSEMNVSTLELGDSALYLCASSSGAGALADEQYFGPGTRLTVT.

J is TRBJ2-2 and V is TRBV19; TRBD1 matches at 8 bases. Germline CDR1 is LNHDA and CDR2 is SQIVND (reference sequence). V lost 0 bases to trimming and J lost 15 bases; unmatched junction nucleotides: 6. This CDR3 has 13 residues. The CDR3 reads CASSIDLTDRVFF. In DNA, the CDR3 is TGTGCCAGTAGTATAGATCTCACGGACAGGGTGTTTTTT.

The sample holds one count of this clone. The chain has TRBV6-5 and TRBJ2-2; 9 nucleotides match TRBD1. CDR3 length: 15 residues. The germline V gene has CDR1 MNHEY and CDR2 SVGAGI. The V and J ends lost 6 bases and 5 bases, in that order; junction bases with no gene match: 7. The CDR3 is CASRLQGAGTGELFF. The CDR3 nucleotides are TGTGCCAGCAGGCTACAGGGGGCCGGGACCGGGGAGCTGTTTTTT.